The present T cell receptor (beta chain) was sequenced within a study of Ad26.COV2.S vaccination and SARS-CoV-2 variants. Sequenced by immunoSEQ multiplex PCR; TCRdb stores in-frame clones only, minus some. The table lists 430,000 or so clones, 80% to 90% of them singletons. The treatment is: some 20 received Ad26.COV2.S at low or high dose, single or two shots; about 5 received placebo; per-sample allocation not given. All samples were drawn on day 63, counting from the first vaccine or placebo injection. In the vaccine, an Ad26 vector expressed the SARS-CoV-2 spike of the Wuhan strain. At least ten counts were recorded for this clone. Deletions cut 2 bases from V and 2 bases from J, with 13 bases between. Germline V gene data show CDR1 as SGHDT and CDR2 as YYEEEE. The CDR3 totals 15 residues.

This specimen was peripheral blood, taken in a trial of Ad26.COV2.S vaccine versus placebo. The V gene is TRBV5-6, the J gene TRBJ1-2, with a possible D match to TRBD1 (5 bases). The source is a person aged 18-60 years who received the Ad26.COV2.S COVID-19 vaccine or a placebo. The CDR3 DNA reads TGTGCCAGCAGCTTCCCCAGATGGGGCAACTATGGCTACACCTTC. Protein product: CASSFPRWGNYGYTF. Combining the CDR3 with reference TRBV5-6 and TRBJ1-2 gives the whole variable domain DAGVTQSPTHLIKTRGQQVTLRCSPKSGHDTVSWYQQALGQGPQFIFQYYEEEERQRGNFPDRFSGHQFPNYSSELNVNALLLGDSALYLCASSFPRWGNYGYTFGSGTRLTVV.